This is a list of T cell receptor beta chains from one sample in a study of OX40 agonist ivuxolimab in advanced cancers. Clones were sequenced by immunoSEQ multiplex PCR, and TCRdb holds only the in-frame ones, with some missing. The repertoire holds roughly 64,000 clones, with less than 95% as singletons. The starting material was CD4+ or CD8+ T cells sorted from blood, obtained in a trial of the OX40 agonist ivuxolimab. These receptors were taken from an adult with an advanced solid tumor such as melanoma, head and neck, liver or kidney cancer. The CDR3 runs from the conserved cysteine through the conserved F or W. A D gene is named only where the DNA matches it firmly. Size is omitted from some rows. Given values are once, few, many or a class for expanded clones.

clone size	V gene	D gene	J gene	CDR3 DNA	CDR3 protein
.	TRBV29-1	.	TRBJ2-6	TGCAGCGTTGAAAGTCTTCCCGGGGCCAACGTCCTGACTTTC	CSVESLPGANVLTF
.	TRBV28	.	TRBJ1-2	TGTGCCAGCAGCGCCGGCGGCGGCCCCCTCCACTATGGCTACACCTTC	CASSAGGGPLHYGYTF
.	TRBV7-2	.	TRBJ2-7	TGTGCCAGCAGCTTAGTGCGGGATCCCTCCTACGAGCAGTACTTC	CASSLVRDPSYEQYF
once	TRBV5-5	.	TRBJ2-1	TGTGCCAGCAGCTTGGCTCAAGGGGTAGCTGGTCCTGGCTCCTACAATGAGCAGTTCTTC	CASSLAQGVAGPGSYNEQFF
.	TRBV7-9	TRBD2	TRBJ2-2	TGTGCCAGCAGCTCCCTAAGCGGGAGCGCCGGGGAGCTGTTTTTT	CASSSLSGSAGELFF
once	TRBV20-1	.	TRBJ1-1	TGCAGTGCCGCGGACAGCCTTGAAGCTTTCTTT	CSAADSLEAFF
.	TRBV10-3	TRBD2	TRBJ2-3	TGTGCCATCAGTGTGCGGGCCCTAGCGGGAGGAAGCACAGATACGCAGTATTTT	CAISVRALAGGSTDTQYF
.	TRBV10-3	.	TRBJ2-5	TGTGCCATCAAAGGTGGCGAAGAGACCCAGTACTTC	CAIKGGEETQYF
.	TRBV11-3	TRBD1	TRBJ1-4	TGTGCCAGCAGTCAAATTGGACAGGGAAGTGGGCAAGGCAATGAAAAACTGTTTTTT	CASSQIGQGSGQGNEKLFF
.	TRBV27	.	TRBJ2-2	TGTGCCAGCAGTTCCCATCACACCGGGGAGCTGTTTTTT	CASSSHHTGELFF
.	TRBV5-6	.	TRBJ1-2	TGTGCCAGCAGCTTGGAACAGTTAGATGGCTACACCTTC	CASSLEQLDGYTF
.	TRBV28	TRBD2	TRBJ2-5	TGTGCCAGCAGCGCGGGGGAGCGGGAGGAAGAGACCCAGTACTTC	CASSAGEREEETQYF
.	TRBV5-4	TRBD2	TRBJ2-1	TGTGCCAGCAGCTTGGGGGGACTAGCGGGAGACAATGAGCAGTTCTTC	CASSLGGLAGDNEQFF
.	TRBV7-9	TRBD2	TRBJ2-3	TGTGCCAGCAGCTCCGGGACTAGCGGGAGTGGAGATACGCAGTATTTT	CASSSGTSGSGDTQYF